The rows below give T cell receptor beta chains drawn from one sample of a study of human T cells and chemical hapten exposure. TCRdb re-derived calls from the RACE reads in MiXCR, one entry per CDR3 protein. The table has over 45,000 distinct CDR3 sequences, around 4.1% seen once. The sequenced sample was whole blood. The source of these receptors is a female donor in good health. Some clones in this sample may be carry-over from other donors' samples. CDR3s include the opening cysteine and the closing phenylalanine or tryptophan. The D gene is left open where the match is weak. Expanded clones get a size class; other rows say once, few or many, or leave the size out.

d_gene	v_gene	len	j_gene	abundance	CDR3aa	CDR3nt
TRBD1	TRBV5-4	13	TRBJ1-2	few	CASSRTGDYGYTF	TGTGCCAGCAGCCGGACAGGGGACTATGGCTACACCTTC
.	TRBV7-2	12	TRBJ1-2	many	CASSLDYYGYTF	TGTGCCAGCAGCTTAGACTACTATGGCTACACCTTC
.	TRBV6-2/TRBV6-3	16	TRBJ1-1	many	CASSYQGPLLNTEAFF	TGTGCCAGCAGTTATCAGGGACCCCTTCTGAACACTGAAGCTTTCTTT
TRBD2	TRBV3-1	18	TRBJ2-5	many	CASSQDERVAGGFRTQYF	TGTGCCAGCAGCCAAGATGAGAGGGTAGCGGGGGGATTTCGGACCCAGTACTTC
.	TRBV29-1	13	TRBJ2-1	many	CSTRRQVDNEQFF	TGCAGCACGAGACGACAGGTGGACAATGAGCAGTTCTTC
.	TRBV28	16	TRBJ1-3	many	CASSPRRVFSGNTIYF	TGTGCCAGCAGTCCCCGCAGGGTCTTCTCTGGAAACACCATATATTTT
TRBD2	TRBV20-1	16	TRBJ2-4	few	CSARPGLAGGRNIQYF	TGCAGTGCTAGACCCGGACTAGCGGGGGGCCGAAACATTCAGTACTTC
.	TRBV28	15	TRBJ2-7	.	CASSLSRGHTYEQYF	TGTGCCAGCAGTTTATCCAGGGGACACACCTACGAGCAGTACTTC
.	TRBV4-2	16	TRBJ2-6	few	CASSQEGQSGANVLTF	TGTGCCAGCAGCCAAGAGGGGCAGTCTGGGGCCAACGTCCTGACTTTC
.	TRBV7-9	17	TRBJ2-3	many	CASSLRVTGLSTDTQYF	TGTGCCAGCAGCTTACGGGTTACGGGACTCAGCACAGATACGCAGTATTTT
TRBD2	TRBV20-1	14	TRBJ2-3	many	CSAPSGGAGFTQYF	TGCAGTGCTCCCAGCGGGGGGGCCGGTTTTACGCAGTATTTT
.	TRBV3-1	12	TRBJ2-1	many	CASSQTGGSQFF	TGTGCCAGCAGCCAGACAGGAGGATCCCAGTTCTTC
TRBD1	TRBV6-2/TRBV6-3	14	TRBJ1-5	.	CASSSDRVLQPQHF	TGTGCCAGCAGCTCGGACAGGGTACTGCAGCCCCAGCATTTT
.	TRBV6-1	10	TRBJ2-7	.	CASSELTVHF	TGTGCCAGCAGTGAACTGACTGTACACTTC
TRBD1	TRBV6-1	14	TRBJ1-1	.	CASDKGGMNTEAFF	TGTGCCAGCGATAAAGGGGGCATGAACACTGAAGCTTTCTTT
TRBD2	TRBV12-3/TRBV12-4	15	TRBJ2-3	many	CASSKPGLATDTQYF	TGTGCCAGCAGCAAACCGGGACTAGCAACAGATACGCAGTATTTT
.	TRBV6-5	15	TRBJ1-1	many	CASSYSNGGATEAFF	TGTGCCAGCAGTTACTCGAATGGGGGGGCCACTGAAGCTTTCTTT
.	TRBV2	15	TRBJ1-4	many	CASGDTGTQNEKLFF	TGTGCCAGTGGTGACACCGGGACACAAAATGAAAAACTGTTTTTT
.	TRBV20-1	17	TRBJ2-1	many	CSARKDQPAGSYNEQFF	TGCAGTGCTAGAAAGGACCAACCCGCTGGGTCCTACAATGAGCAGTTCTTC
TRBD2	TRBV12-3/TRBV12-4	14	TRBJ2-7	few	CASSWGGGFTEQYF	TGTGCCAGCAGTTGGGGGGGGGGATTTACCGAGCAGTACTTC
TRBD1	TRBV28	15	TRBJ2-3	.	CASSFLGQGMGTQYF	TGTGCCAGCAGTTTCCTAGGACAGGGGATGGGTACGCAGTATTTT
.	TRBV5-1	12	TRBJ2-7	many	CASSRPTDEQYF	TGCGCCAGCAGCAGGCCGACAGACGAGCAGTACTTC
.	TRBV19	15	TRBJ2-5	.	CASAGGWQGGETQYF	TGTGCCAGCGCCGGTGGTTGGCAGGGCGGCGAGACCCAGTACTTC
.	TRBV11-1	16	TRBJ2-7	many	CASSHLKAGTPYEQYF	TGTGCCAGCAGCCACCTAAAGGCGGGCACCCCCTACGAGCAGTACTTC
.	TRBV6-2/TRBV6-3	15	TRBJ1-3	.	CASSRPGTPGNTIYF	TGTGCCAGCAGCCGTCCAGGGACCCCTGGAAACACCATATATTTT
.	TRBV7-9	14	TRBJ2-7	many	CASSLDGGTYEQYF	TGTGCCAGCAGCTTAGATGGCGGCACCTACGAGCAGTACTTC
TRBD2	TRBV20-1	16	TRBJ2-1	few	CSASGGTSGVGGEQFF	TGCAGTGCTAGCGGGGGGACTAGCGGGGTCGGCGGTGAGCAGTTCTTC
TRBD2	TRBV7-9	18	TRBJ2-1	many	CASSLPPGLAGGRDEQFF	TGTGCCAGCAGCCTGCCTCCGGGACTAGCGGGCGGGAGAGATGAGCAGTTCTTC
.	TRBV6-1	12	TRBJ1-1	few	CASSGEYTEAFF	TGTGCCAGCAGTGGGGAGTACACTGAAGCTTTCTTT
.	TRBV14	14	TRBJ1-1	few	CASSRAAGSTEAFF	TGTGCCAGCAGCCGAGCAGCGGGTAGCACTGAAGCTTTCTTT
TRBD2	TRBV20-1	16	TRBJ2-3	many	CSARTSGGPNTDTQYF	TGCAGTGCTCGGACTAGCGGGGGGCCGAACACAGATACGCAGTATTTT
TRBD1	TRBV5-5	16	TRBJ2-3	.	CASSSRTGIGTDTQYF	TGTGCCAGCAGCAGTCGGACAGGGATCGGCACAGATACGCAGTATTTT
.	TRBV4-2	17	TRBJ1-5	many	CASSQDYIGQSIRPQHF	TGTGCCAGCAGCCAAGATTATATCGGACAGTCAATCAGGCCCCAGCATTTT
.	TRBV7-2	14	TRBJ2-3	.	CASSFVAVGDTQYF	TGTGCCAGCAGCTTTGTTGCCGTTGGTGATACGCAGTATTTT
.	TRBV7-9	12	TRBJ1-1	many	CASSLSYFEAFF	TGTGCCAGCAGCTTATCTTACTTTGAAGCTTTCTTT
.	TRBV6-1	16	TRBJ2-3	many	CASSEALVLPGDTQYF	TGTGCCAGCAGTGAAGCGCTTGTTCTCCCGGGAGATACGCAGTATTTT
TRBD1	TRBV7-2	15	TRBJ1-2	many	CASSLATGGPGGYTF	TGTGCCAGCAGCTTAGCTACAGGGGGCCCTGGTGGCTACACCTTC
TRBD2	TRBV20-1	16	TRBJ2-1	.	CSAPRWASGGATEQFF	TGCAGTGCACCTAGGTGGGCTAGCGGGGGGGCCACTGAGCAGTTCTTC
.	TRBV6-5	12	TRBJ2-3	many	CASRGLRDTQYF	TGTGCCAGCAGGGGTTTACGGGATACGCAGTATTTT
TRBD1	TRBV29-1	15	TRBJ2-5	many	CSPTGRGRLRETQYF	TGCAGCCCCACGGGCAGGGGGCGTTTGAGGGAGACCCAGTACTTC